Here is one T cell receptor (beta chain) with its context. Its target is unknown. The data were obtained in a study of vaccination and CD4 T cells after COVID-19. Study as a whole: Six males and four females constituted the convalescent cohort, two of whom were Hispanic.

Treatment described: approximately 10-day PBMC culture with coronavirus spike peptide pools or control peptides (ViraFEST assay). Before TCRs were sequenced, ViraFEST expanded antigen-specific T cells with peptide pools. Trimming left V 0 bases short and J 4 bases short, with 10 bases between. The CDR3 consists of 14 residues. Germline assignment: CDR1 SGHRS and CDR2 YFSETQ. Sequencing of DNA taken from cultured CD4+ T cells relied on the Oncomine TCR Beta short-read assay. MiXCR, run by TCRdb on the PCR reads, gives a single entry per CDR3 protein. This sample has 15,000 or so distinct CDR3 sequences; less than 60% occur once, and the top ten carry 9.4%.

The TCR sequence derives from a human donor who had recovered from COVID-19. What was sequenced was CD4+ T cells from blood, cultured in vitro. V gene TRBV5-1 combines with J gene TRBJ1-1; D unresolved. Here the CDR3 reads CASSLGSEPTEAFF. CDR3 coding DNA: TGCGCCAGCAGCTTGGGTAGCGAGCCCACTGAAGCTTTCTTT.